This paragraph reports one T cell receptor beta chain. Repertoires were generated with immunoSEQ multiplex PCR, while TCRdb's copy carries only in-frame clones and drops some. The repertoire holds 390,000 or so clones, roughly 87% seen once, with approximately 4.7% in the top ten. This sample was taken from a study of blood T cell repertoires in COVID-19. Source material: PBMCs or T cells enriched from blood (not recorded which). This clonotype was sampled from a woman aged 50 to 60 who had recovered from COVID-19.

The CDR3 protein is CASRRSTDTQYF. Written as DNA, the CDR3 is TGTGCCAGCCGCCGGTCGACAGATACGCAGTATTTT. The chain recombines TRBV6-5 with TRBJ2-3; D is undetermined. The CDR3 spans 12 residues. CDR1 MNHEY and CDR2 SVGAGI come from the germline V gene. V was clipped by 8 bases and J by 3 bases, with 9 bases between them.